This is a list of T cell receptor beta chains from one sample in a study of shared clonotypes between healthy human individuals. The repertoire was sequenced with immunoSEQ multiplex PCR; TCRdb's copy has only in-frame clones and lacks some. The sample has around 600,000 clones, approximately 97% seen once. Sequences were obtained from naive CD4+ T cells sorted from blood. The receptors derive from a woman aged 30 to 39 in good health. The CDR3 runs from the conserved cysteine through the conserved F or W. D genes are given only for firm matches. A clone size is listed for some rows: how often the clone was seen (once, few, many), or a class if it is expanded.

once | TRBJ2-2 | TRBV29-1 | TRBD2 | CSVELAGGGRPTGELFF | TGCAGCGTTGAACTAGCGGGGGGGGGACGACCCACCGGGGAGCTGTTTTTT
NA | TRBJ2-3 | TRBV9 | TRBD2 | CASSFGTSDSTDTQYF | TGTGCCAGCAGCTTCGGGACTAGCGACAGCACAGATACGCAGTATTTT
NA | TRBJ1-2 | TRBV27 | NA | CASSPLRGDYGYTF | TGTGCCAGCAGCCCCCTCCGAGGGGACTATGGCTACACCTTC
NA | TRBJ1-6 | TRBV7-8 | NA | CASSLGQGLYNSPLHF | TGTGCCAGCAGCTTAGGTCAGGGATTGTATAATTCACCCCTCCACTTT
NA | TRBJ2-2 | TRBV7-6 | NA | CASSLGLRSKGELFF | TGTGCCAGCAGCTTAGGACTACGTTCCAAAGGGGAGCTGTTTTTT
NA | TRBJ2-1 | TRBV2 | NA | CASSAWTENNEQFF | TGTGCCAGCAGTGCCTGGACAGAAAACAATGAGCAGTTCTTC
NA | TRBJ2-3 | TRBV5-1 | TRBD2 | CASSFAGGPSADTQYF | TGCGCCAGCAGCTTCGCGGGAGGGCCAAGCGCAGATACGCAGTATTTT
NA | TRBJ2-1 | TRBV7-6 | NA | CASSSPYLLRGEQFF | TGTGCCAGCAGCTCGCCCTACCTTCTGCGCGGAGAGCAGTTCTTC
NA | TRBJ2-7 | TRBV7-8 | NA | CASSSTTGYEQYF | TGTGCCAGCAGCTCGACGACTGGCTACGAGCAGTACTTC
once | TRBJ1-5 | TRBV19 | TRBD1 | CASSMTGEGQPQHF | TGTGCCAGTAGTATGACAGGGGAAGGTCAGCCCCAGCATTTT
NA | TRBJ2-7 | TRBV25-1 | NA | CASSEGRWGHEQYF | TGTGCCAGCAGTGAAGGGAGGTGGGGCCACGAGCAGTACTTC
NA | TRBJ2-4 | TRBV7-2 | NA | CASSLVAFGGNIQYF | TGTGCCAGCAGCTTAGTTGCGTTTGGGGGAAACATTCAGTACTTC
NA | TRBJ2-7 | TRBV6-1 | TRBD2 | CAAGHSYEQYF | TGTGCAGCGGGGCATTCCTACGAGCAGTACTTC
NA | TRBJ2-3 | TRBV7-6 | TRBD2 | CASSSWTSGGTDTQYF | TGTGCCAGCAGTTCCTGGACTAGCGGAGGCACAGATACGCAGTATTTT
few | TRBJ1-5 | TRBV7-9 | NA | CASSFYNQPQHF | TGTGCCAGCAGCTTCTACAATCAGCCCCAGCATTTT
NA | TRBJ2-7 | TRBV7-8 | TRBD2 | CASSLNGRMNEQYF | TGTGCCAGCAGCTTAAACGGGAGGATGAACGAGCAGTACTTC
NA | TRBJ1-1 | TRBV5-1 | TRBD1 | CASSKRTGATNEAFF | TGCGCCAGCAGCAAAAGGACAGGAGCGACCAATGAAGCTTTCTTT
NA | TRBJ2-7 | TRBV5-4 | TRBD2 | CASRNGTSVYEQYF | TGTGCCAGCAGAAATGGGACTAGCGTGTACGAGCAGTACTTC
NA | TRBJ2-5 | TRBV1 | NA | CTSSQMGPCSQETQYF | TGCACCAGCAGCCAAATGGGGCCATGTAGTCAAGAGACCCAGTACTTC
NA | TRBJ1-2 | TRBV7-9 | NA | CASSQGGGRYGYTF | TGTGCCAGCAGCCAAGGGGGGGGCCGGTATGGCTACACCTTC
NA | TRBJ2-2 | TRBV28 | NA | CASIGLGGTGELFF | TGTGCCAGCATCGGACTCGGGGGCACCGGGGAGCTGTTTTTT
once | TRBJ1-4 | TRBV5-1 | NA | CASSKGDEKLFF | TGCGCCAGCAGCAAGGGGGATGAAAAACTGTTTTTT
NA | TRBJ2-7 | TRBV7-2 | TRBD2 | CASSFGLAETYEQYF | TGTGCCAGCAGCTTTGGGCTAGCGGAAACCTACGAGCAGTACTTC
NA | TRBJ1-2 | TRBV11-2 | NA | CASSLEAGAYYGYTF | TGTGCCAGCAGCTTAGAGGCAGGTGCATACTATGGCTACACCTTC
NA | TRBJ2-5 | TRBV2 | TRBD2 | CASSEYWREKKQETQYF | TGTGCCAGCAGTGAATATTGGCGGGAGAAGAAACAAGAGACCCAGTACTTC
NA | TRBJ1-2 | TRBV5-4 | NA | CASSLGGDQILNYGYTF | TGTGCCAGCAGCTTGGGTGGGGACCAAATCCTTAACTATGGCTACACCTTC
NA | TRBJ2-5 | TRBV7-6 | TRBD2 | CASSFQRGKETQYF | TGTGCCAGCAGCTTCCAGCGGGGAAAAGAGACCCAGTACTTC
NA | TRBJ2-1 | TRBV7-3 | NA | CASSFGLVSYNEQFF | TGTGCCAGCAGCTTCGGACTGGTATCCTACAATGAGCAGTTCTTC
NA | TRBJ2-6 | TRBV11-2 | TRBD1 | CASSFYTGTVTLGANVLTF | TGTGCCAGCAGCTTCTATACCGGGACAGTTACCCTTGGGGCCAACGTCCTGACTTTC
NA | TRBJ2-1 | TRBV4-1 | TRBD2 | CASSPLERGAYNEQFF | TGCGCCAGCAGCCCCCTGGAGCGGGGAGCCTACAATGAGCAGTTCTTC
NA | TRBJ2-1 | TRBV10-1 | NA | CASSDQRSFEQFF | TGCGCCAGCAGTGATCAGAGGTCGTTTGAGCAGTTCTTC
NA | TRBJ2-5 | TRBV5-1 | NA | CASSLDRETQYF | TGCGCCAGCAGCTTGGATAGGGAGACCCAGTACTTC
NA | TRBJ1-5 | TRBV6-4 | NA | CASSDDGVQPQHF | TGTGCCAGCAGTGACGACGGTGTACAGCCCCAGCATTTT
NA | TRBJ1-5 | TRBV19 | NA | CATDGGLGFQPQHF | TGTGCCACCGACGGGGGGCTTGGGTTTCAGCCCCAGCATTTT
NA | TRBJ1-1 | TRBV10-3 | TRBD1 | CAISESPLGTGTANTEAFF | TGTGCCATCAGTGAGTCGCCTCTAGGGACAGGGACAGCGAACACTGAAGCTTTCTTT
NA | TRBJ1-1 | TRBV7-3 | NA | CASSLISGTEAFF | TGTGCCAGCAGCTTAATTTCAGGAACTGAAGCTTTCTTT
NA | TRBJ2-7 | TRBV7-9 | NA | CASSPGLVLFEQYF | TGTGCCAGCAGCCCGGGACTGGTACTATTCGAGCAGTACTTC
NA | TRBJ1-5 | TRBV6-5 | NA | CASSYRPGDQPQHF | TGTGCCAGCAGTTATAGGCCAGGAGATCAGCCCCAGCATTTT
once | TRBJ2-2 | TRBV6-5 | TRBD1 | CASSYGTGGVTGELFF | TGTGCCAGCAGTTACGGGACAGGGGGCGTCACCGGGGAGCTGTTTTTT
once | TRBJ2-6 | TRBV7-3 | NA | CASSLEGAGANVLTF | TGTGCCAGCAGCTTAGAGGGGGCTGGGGCCAACGTCCTGACTTTC
NA | TRBJ2-1 | TRBV5-1 | TRBD1 | CASNKAGGWSYNEQFF | TGCGCCAGCAACAAGGCAGGGGGCTGGTCCTACAATGAGCAGTTCTTC
NA | TRBJ1-1 | TRBV28 | NA | CASSLSDRLEAFF | TGTGCCAGCAGTTTATCTGACAGACTTGAAGCTTTCTTT
NA | TRBJ1-5 | TRBV4-1 | NA | CASSQSYPVTQYQPQHF | TGCGCCAGCAGCCAAAGTTACCCTGTTACGCAATATCAGCCCCAGCATTTT
NA | TRBJ2-7 | TRBV6-6 | NA | CASSYPPKGSNYEQYF | TGTGCCAGCAGTTACCCACCTAAGGGAAGCAACTACGAGCAGTACTTC
NA | TRBJ1-1 | TRBV19 | NA | CASSISGGVATEAFF | TGTGCCAGTAGTATTTCCGGGGGAGTCGCCACTGAAGCTTTCTTT
NA | TRBJ2-1 | TRBV6-5 | TRBD1 | CASSWTGSEGDEQFF | TGTGCCAGCAGCTGGACAGGGAGTGAAGGCGATGAGCAGTTCTTC
NA | TRBJ2-2 | TRBV6-6 | NA | CASSSLGGTGELFF | TGTGCCAGCAGCTCCCTGGGCGGCACCGGGGAGCTGTTTTTT
NA | TRBJ1-3 | TRBV2 | NA | CASSEQGLSGNTIYF | TGTGCCAGCAGTGAGCAGGGACTCTCTGGAAACACCATATATTTT
NA | TRBJ1-1 | TRBV7-8 | NA | CASSLAYRTRGPEAFF | TGTGCCAGCAGCTTAGCTTATCGGACCCGGGGGCCTGAAGCTTTCTTT
NA | TRBJ2-7 | TRBV19 | NA | CASSMGGTRTFPYEQYF | TGTGCCAGTAGTATGGGTGGTACGAGGACGTTCCCCTACGAGCAGTACTTC